One sample yielded the 20 T cell receptor beta chains listed below, sequenced in a study of OX40 agonist ivuxolimab in advanced cancers. Some clones are missing from TCRdb's copy, which holds only in-frame ones; the method was immunoSEQ multiplex PCR. The sample records 80,000 to 100,000 clones, roughly nine tenths being singletons. Here the sequenced sample was CD4+ or CD8+ T cells sorted from blood, taken in a trial of the OX40 agonist ivuxolimab. The receptors here all came from an adult with an advanced solid tumor such as melanoma, head and neck, liver or kidney cancer.

Comments on this clone: At one boundary the junction diverges from the germline segment, which might be a read error. The chain joins TRBV7-2 to TRBJ2-7; D might be TRBD2 (5 bases). CDR3 length: 14 residues. The germline gives CDR1 SGHTA, CDR2 FQGNSA. The CDR3 coding sequence is TGTGCCAGCAGCTTATCGTGGGGAGCCTCTTTGTTTGTCTTC. It codes for CASSLSWGASLFVF.

The rearrangement links TRBV6-6 to TRBJ2-5; D unclear. CDR1 and CDR2 from the germline V gene are MNHNY and SVGAGI (reference sequence). Trimming took off 4 bases at V and 5 bases at J, with 5 bases between the two ends. CDR3 length equals 11 residues. The CDR3 sequence is CASSFGETQYF. The CDR3 nucleotides are TGTGCCAGCAGTTTCGGGGAGACCCAGTACTTC.

The CDR3 DNA reads as TGTGCCAGCAGCTTTGGGACTAGCGGATACAATGAGCAGTTCTTC. It translates to CASSFGTSGYNEQFF. This chain links TRBV5-4 with TRBJ2-1; 11 positions agree with TRBD2. The CDR3 totals 15 residues. Germline V lookup: CDR1 SGHNT, CDR2 YYREEE (reference sequence). V lost 2 bases and J lost 4; bases outside the gene matches: 2. The entire variable domain, with the rest obtained from reference TRBV5-4 and TRBJ2-1, is as follows: ETGVTQSPTHLIKTRGQQVTLRCSSQSGHNTVSWYQQALGQGPQFIFQYYREEENGRGNFPPRFSGLQFPNYSSELNVNALELDDSALYLCASSFGTSGYNEQFFGPGTRLTVL.

This clone has a single count. V usage is TRBV28 and J usage is TRBJ1-4; D perhaps matches TRBD1 (6 bases). Germline loops: CDR1 MDHEN, CDR2 SYDVKM. This CDR3 comprises 14 residues. V gave up 4 bases and J gave up 0 bases, with 6 bases separating them. The CDR3 DNA reads as TGTGCCAGCAGTTCAGGGGCAACTAATGAAAAACTGTTTTTT. This codes for CASSSGATNEKLFF.

The V and J genes are TRBV19 and TRBJ1-2; tentative D call: TRBD1 (6 bases). The CDR3 contains 13 residues. Germline V gene data show CDR1 as LNHDA and CDR2 as SQIVND (reference sequence). Trimming pared 3 bases from V and 4 bases from J, leaving 9 bases between. The CDR3 protein is CASSIGGLYGYTF. The CDR3, as DNA: TGTGCCAGTAGTATCGGGGGCCTCTATGGCTACACCTTC.

Only one count was recorded for this clone. The V and J genes are TRBV4-1 and TRBJ2-1, with a tentative D call TRBD1 (6 bases). Germline V gene sequence: CDR1 MGHRA, CDR2 YSYEKL. This CDR3 has 15 residues. V was shortened by 1 base and J by 5 bases, with 12 bases between the two germline ends. The CDR3 coding sequence is TGCGCCAGCAGCCAAGGACCCAGGGGCAACAATGAGCAGTTCTTC. Residues: CASSQGPRGNNEQFF.

The chain uses TRBV19 and TRBJ2-1, with D uncertain. From germline, CDR1 is LNHDA and CDR2 SQIVND (reference sequence). The CDR3 has 15 amino acids. V lost 4 bases and J 7 bases, leaving 17 bases between the germline ends. CDR3 nucleotides: TGTGCCAGTAGTAAAATGGACCCGACCGGGAATGAGCAGTTCTTC. Translating it yields CASSKMDPTGNEQFF.

The rearrangement links TRBV25-1 to TRBJ1-1; the D is unclear. The CDR3 is 13 amino acids. The V and J ends lost 5 bases and 7 bases respectively, with 14 bases between them. Looked up from germline, CDR1 is MGHDK and CDR2 is SYGVNS. The CDR3 coding sequence is TGTGCCAGCAGTACAACCTGGGCCTTTGAAGCTTTCTTT. This gives the protein CASSTTWAFEAFF.

This chain connects TRBV19 to TRBJ2-1; D is possibly TRBD2 (6 bases). CDR1 and CDR2 (germline): LNHDA, SQIVND (reference sequence). The CDR3 consists of 15 residues. The ends were cut back, 4 bases at V and 4 bases at J, with 14 bases in the middle. The CDR3, as DNA: TGTGCCAGTAGTAACCTACTAGCCCAGTACAATGAGCAGTTCTTC. Its translation is CASSNLLAQYNEQFF.

CDR3 amino acids: CAIGTGTGYSGELFF. The CDR3 coding sequence is TGTGCCATCGGAACCGGGACAGGCTATTCAGGGGAGCTGTTTTTT. The chain couples TRBV10-3 to TRBJ2-2, with 8 bases aligning to TRBD1. The CDR3 loop spans 15 amino acids. The V gene end was trimmed by 8 bases and the J gene end by 8 bases; junction bases not matched to a gene: 13. Germline CDR1 ENHRY, CDR2 SYGVKD.

The chain joins TRBV29-1 to TRBJ1-2, with D uncertain. The CDR3 is made up of 12 amino acids. Per the germline V gene, CDR1 is SQVTM and CDR2 is ANQGSEA. Trimming took 7 bases from V and 6 from J, leaving 15 bases between them. This chain's CDR3 is CSANMQSDGYTF. DNA for the CDR3: TGCAGCGCCAACATGCAGAGCGATGGCTACACCTTC.

The DNA of the CDR3 is TGTGCCAGCAGCTCCCCCGGGACAGGGGGCAGGGCTAACTATGGCTACACCTTC. Its protein product is CASSSPGTGGRANYGYTF. The chain has TRBV5-4 and TRBJ1-2; TRBD1 aligns across 12 bases. With V trimmed by 3 bases and J by 0 bases, 9 bases remained unmatched. The CDR3 has 18 amino acids. The V gene's germline CDR1 is SGHNT and CDR2 YYREEE (reference sequence).

V usage is TRBV6-1 and J usage is TRBJ2-7; 8 bases agree with TRBD1. Germline V lookup: CDR1 MNHNS, CDR2 SASEGT. J was trimmed by 5 bases and V by 4 bases; bases with no gene match: 10. The CDR3 loop spans 15 amino acids. The CDR3: CASSAGQGNLHEQYF. In DNA, the CDR3 is TGTGCCAGCAGTGCAGGACAGGGAAATCTCCACGAGCAGTACTTC.

V and J are TRBV5-4 and TRBJ1-5; tentative D call: TRBD1 (5 bases). V gave up 1 base and J gave up 2 bases, with 13 bases separating them. The CDR3 has 16 residues. Germline V lookup: CDR1 SGHNT, CDR2 YYREEE (reference sequence). The CDR3 DNA reads as TGTGCCAGCAGCTTGCCCAGATCAGGGTGCAATCAGCCCCAGCATTTT. Translating it yields CASSLPRSGCNQPQHF.

This clone showed up just a few times. V gene TRBV19 combines with J gene TRBJ1-2; D unresolved. The V gene's germline CDR1 is LNHDA and CDR2 SQIVND (reference sequence). This CDR3 contains 14 residues. The ends were cut back, 0 bases at V and 4 bases at J, with 9 bases in the middle. This CDR3 is CASSIEAGVYGYTF. The CDR3 bases are TGTGCCAGTAGTATAGAGGCAGGTGTCTATGGCTACACCTTC. Using reference TRBV19 and TRBJ1-2 for the parts outside the CDR3, the full variable domain is DGGITQSPKYLFRKEGQNVTLSCEQNLNHDAMYWYRQDPGQGLRLIYYSQIVNDFQKGDIAEGYSVSREKKESFPLTVTSAQKNPTAFYLCASSIEAGVYGYTFGSGTRLTVV.

The chain uses TRBV7-8 and TRBJ2-1, with D maybe TRBD1 (6 bases). CDR1 is SGHVS, CDR2 FQNEAQ, per germline. The CDR3 spans 18 residues. V lost 2 bases to trimming and J lost 6 bases, with 23 bases between them. The DNA of the CDR3 is TGTGCCAGCAGCTTACGCCCCCAGGGGTCCAGGAACCTCAATGAGCAGTTCTTC. It translates to CASSLRPQGSRNLNEQFF.

The chain employs TRBV7-2 and TRBJ1-6; unclear D gene. The CDR3 consists of 12 residues. Per germline, CDR1 SGHTA and CDR2 FQGNSA. Trimming removed 2 bases from V and 9 bases from J, with 5 bases in between. In nucleotides, the CDR3 is TGTGCCAGCAGCTTAAACAGTTCACCCCTCCACTTT. It codes for CASSLNSSPLHF.

The chain recombines TRBV5-1 with TRBJ1-1; D gene uncertain. The CDR3 runs 16 residues. The germline V and J ends were trimmed by 1 base and 4 bases, with 17 bases remaining between them. CDR1 and CDR2 (germline): SGHRS, YFSETQ. The DNA for the CDR3 is TGCGCCAGCAGCTTGCGGTCAGAACGGTCTAGCACTGAAGCTTTCTTT. This codes for CASSLRSERSSTEAFF.

This sequence joins TRBV6-5 and TRBJ1-1; no firm D call. With 7 bases removed from V and 1 base from J, the gap between germline ends came to 10 bases. CDR3 length: 13 residues. The germline V gene encodes CDR1 MNHEY and CDR2 SVGAGI. The CDR3 region is CASTLGRNTEAFF. CDR3 bases: TGTGCCAGCACCCTCGGCCGGAACACTGAAGCTTTCTTT.

The chain uses TRBV15 and TRBJ2-7; D gene unclear. V was shortened by 0 bases and J by 4 bases, with 4 bases between the two germline ends. Per the germline V gene, CDR1 is LNHNV and CDR2 is YYDKDF (reference sequence). This CDR3 is built from 12 residues. The CDR3 protein is CATSRDGYEQYV. In nucleotides, the CDR3 is TGTGCCACCAGCAGAGATGGTTACGAGCAGTACGTC.